These T cell receptor beta chains were read from a single sample in a study of blood T cell repertoires in COVID-19. TCRdb's copy holds only in-frame clones and misses some; the assay was immunoSEQ multiplex PCR. The table has some 96,000 clones, around four fifths seen once. Source material: peripheral blood. The receptors were gathered from a man in his fifties with active or convalescent COVID-19. CDR3s include the opening cysteine and the closing phenylalanine or tryptophan. Each record gives: CDR3 DNA, CDR3 protein, D gene, V gene, clone size, J gene. The D gene is left open where the match is weak. Clone size is stated in some rows and not others, as once, few, many or a class when expanded.

DNA: TGTGCCAGCAGCTCTGGGACTAGCCGACAGTCGGATACGCAGTATTTT
CDR3: CASSSGTSRQSDTQYF
D: TRBD2
V: TRBV5-4
size: .
J: TRBJ2-3

DNA: TGTGCCAGCAGTTACCGGGAGGGGCCTTACAATGAGCAGTTCTTC
CDR3: CASSYREGPYNEQFF
D: TRBD2
V: TRBV6-5
size: .
J: TRBJ2-1

DNA: TGCGCCAGCAGCTTGGAGGGGGGAAACACCATATATTTT
CDR3: CASSLEGGNTIYF
D: .
V: TRBV5-1
size: .
J: TRBJ1-3

DNA: TGTGCCAGAAGCCGTTCAAGACTAGCGGGAGTAGCCAAAAACATTCAGTACTTC
CDR3: CARSRSRLAGVAKNIQYF
D: TRBD2
V: TRBV5-3
size: .
J: TRBJ2-4

DNA: TGTGCCAGCAGCCCATATGACGAGGATGGCTACACCTTC
CDR3: CASSPYDEDGYTF
D: .
V: TRBV7-9
size: .
J: TRBJ1-2

DNA: TGTGCCAGCAGCTACGCGGACAGGAACACTGAAGCTTTCTTT
CDR3: CASSYADRNTEAFF
D: .
V: TRBV7-9
size: .
J: TRBJ1-1

DNA: TGTGCCAGCAGCTTAGTAGGTCTAGCGGAAAGGAATGAGCAGTTCTTC
CDR3: CASSLVGLAERNEQFF
D: TRBD2
V: TRBV7-6
size: once
J: TRBJ2-1

DNA: TGTGCCAGCAGCTTTTCGACAGGGCTCACTGAAGCTTTCTTT
CDR3: CASSFSTGLTEAFF
D: TRBD1
V: TRBV7-2
size: .
J: TRBJ1-1

DNA: TGCAGCGTTGTGGACTATCAGGCCGAGCAGTACTTC
CDR3: CSVVDYQAEQYF
D: .
V: TRBV29-1
size: .
J: TRBJ2-7

DNA: TGTGCCAGCAGCGTAGCGGGGTACTATGGCTACACCTTC
CDR3: CASSVAGYYGYTF
D: .
V: TRBV9
size: .
J: TRBJ1-2

DNA: TGTGCCAGCAGCTTAAGACAGAGCCAAGAGACCCAGTACTTC
CDR3: CASSLRQSQETQYF
D: .
V: TRBV7-9
size: .
J: TRBJ2-5

DNA: TGTGCCAGCTCATCGTTGACTAGCGGGAGAGGGGAGCAGTTCTTC
CDR3: CASSSLTSGRGEQFF
D: TRBD2
V: TRBV18
size: .
J: TRBJ2-1

DNA: TGTGCCAGCAGCGCAGTTGACACTGAAGCTTTCTTT
CDR3: CASSAVDTEAFF
D: .
V: TRBV5-5
size: .
J: TRBJ1-1

DNA: TGTGCCAGCAGCCGGGCGGGAAATTCACCCCTCCACTTT
CDR3: CASSRAGNSPLHF
D: .
V: TRBV3-1/TRBV3-2
size: .
J: TRBJ1-6

DNA: TGTGCCAGCAGCGAAGAAGGACTAGCGGGAAGGGAGCAGTACTTC
CDR3: CASSEEGLAGREQYF
D: TRBD2
V: TRBV28
size: .
J: TRBJ2-7

DNA: TGCGCCAGCAGCTTGGGACTAGCGGGAGCGGGCACAGATACGCAGTATTTT
CDR3: CASSLGLAGAGTDTQYF
D: TRBD2
V: TRBV5-1
size: .
J: TRBJ2-3

DNA: TGTGCCAGCAGCCTCCGGACAGGATCCTTCATGAACACTGAAGCTTTCTTT
CDR3: CASSLRTGSFMNTEAFF
D: TRBD1
V: TRBV7-6
size: .
J: TRBJ1-1

DNA: TGTGCCAGCAGCGCCACGGGACAGAGCTCCTACGAGCAGTACTTC
CDR3: CASSATGQSSYEQYF
D: TRBD1
V: TRBV11-1
size: .
J: TRBJ2-7

DNA: TGTGCCAGCAGCTCTCCTCAAAGAGGAACCGGGGAGCTGTTTTTT
CDR3: CASSSPQRGTGELFF
D: .
V: TRBV7-2
size: .
J: TRBJ2-2

DNA: TGTGCCAGCAGCTTCGGACTAGCGGCCTACGAGCAGTACTTC
CDR3: CASSFGLAAYEQYF
D: TRBD2
V: TRBV7-9
size: .
J: TRBJ2-7

DNA: TGTGCCAGCAGCCAAGGACCGGGACAAAGCAATCAGCCCCAGCATTTT
CDR3: CASSQGPGQSNQPQHF
D: .
V: TRBV4-2
size: .
J: TRBJ1-5

DNA: TGTGCCTGGAGTGATCCGCCGGGGGCGGGAGAGGGCACAGATACGCAGTATTTT
CDR3: CAWSDPPGAGEGTDTQYF
D: .
V: TRBV30
size: .
J: TRBJ2-3

DNA: TGTGCCAGCAGTTATGACGCCGGGACAAATAATTCACCCCTCCACTTT
CDR3: CASSYDAGTNNSPLHF
D: .
V: TRBV6-6
size: .
J: TRBJ1-6

DNA: TGTGCCACAGGGGGACAGGGGGCTTTGAACACTGAAGCTTTCTTT
CDR3: CATGGQGALNTEAFF
D: TRBD1
V: TRBV19
size: .
J: TRBJ1-1

DNA: TGCAGTGCTAGTCCCCCTGGCGGTGGCACAGATACGCAGTATTTT
CDR3: CSASPPGGGTDTQYF
D: .
V: TRBV20-1
size: .
J: TRBJ2-3

DNA: TGTGCCTGGAGTTACAGGGGGCCGGAGACCCAGTACTTC
CDR3: CAWSYRGPETQYF
D: TRBD1
V: TRBV30
size: .
J: TRBJ2-5

DNA: TGCAGTGCTAGTAAAGCGGGACGAAGAAATCAGCCCCAGCATTTT
CDR3: CSASKAGRRNQPQHF
D: .
V: TRBV20-1
size: .
J: TRBJ1-5

DNA: TGTGCTAGTGGTTTAGGACAGGGATCCTACGAGCAGTACTTC
CDR3: CASGLGQGSYEQYF
D: TRBD1
V: TRBV12-5
size: .
J: TRBJ2-7

DNA: TGTGCCAGCAGTGGGGGACTCCAGCCCCAGCATTTT
CDR3: CASSGGLQPQHF
D: .
V: TRBV6-1
size: .
J: TRBJ1-5

DNA: TGTGCCAGCAGTCGGGACTCACAAGAGACCCAGTACTTC
CDR3: CASSRDSQETQYF
D: .
V: TRBV6-5
size: .
J: TRBJ2-5

DNA: TGTGCCAGCAGTTTGACCGGACAGGGGGCGGAGGAGCAGTACTTC
CDR3: CASSLTGQGAEEQYF
D: TRBD1
V: TRBV6-5
size: .
J: TRBJ2-7

DNA: TGTGCCAGCAGTGTACGACTAGCAGATACGCAGTATTTT
CDR3: CASSVRLADTQYF
D: .
V: TRBV2
size: once
J: TRBJ2-3

DNA: TGTGCCAGCAGCCAAGAACTAGCGGCGGATACGCAGTATTTT
CDR3: CASSQELAADTQYF
D: TRBD2
V: TRBV3-1/TRBV3-2
size: .
J: TRBJ2-3

DNA: TGTGCCAGCAGTCACGACAGCTACGAGCAGTACTTC
CDR3: CASSHDSYEQYF
D: .
V: TRBV27
size: .
J: TRBJ2-7

DNA: TGTGCCAGTAGTATGCAGGGGGGCAATCGGCCCCAGCATTTT
CDR3: CASSMQGGNRPQHF
D: TRBD1
V: TRBV19
size: few
J: TRBJ1-5

DNA: TGTGCCAGCAGTGAAGCAAGAGTTGGAGGGGGCAATCAGCCCCAGCATTTT
CDR3: CASSEARVGGGNQPQHF
D: .
V: TRBV2
size: few
J: TRBJ1-5

DNA: TGCGCCAGCAGCCATGGGCCACCGTCGGACACTGAAGCTTTCTTT
CDR3: CASSHGPPSDTEAFF
D: .
V: TRBV5-1
size: .
J: TRBJ1-1

DNA: TGTGCCAGCAGGACGGACAGAAATTCACCCCTCCACTTT
CDR3: CASRTDRNSPLHF
D: .
V: TRBV5-4
size: once
J: TRBJ1-6

DNA: TGTGCCATCAGTGATACTCTCTCCGGGAACTATGGCTACACCTTC
CDR3: CAISDTLSGNYGYTF
D: .
V: TRBV10-3
size: .
J: TRBJ1-2

DNA: TGTGCCAGCAAACATAACAGGGGGCCAACTCGAAGGGGTGGCTACGAGCAGTACTTC
CDR3: CASKHNRGPTRRGGYEQYF
D: TRBD1
V: TRBV5-6
size: .
J: TRBJ2-7

DNA: TGTGCCACCATCAGGGGCGCCAGCTCTGGAAACACCATATATTTT
CDR3: CATIRGASSGNTIYF
D: .
V: TRBV6-5
size: .
J: TRBJ1-3

DNA: TGTGCCAGCAGCCTACTAGTTAACAATGAGCAGTTCTTC
CDR3: CASSLLVNNEQFF
D: .
V: TRBV7-3
size: .
J: TRBJ2-1

DNA: TGTGCCACCGCCCCGGGACAGGCCACTGAAGCTTTCTTT
CDR3: CATAPGQATEAFF
D: TRBD1
V: TRBV28
size: .
J: TRBJ1-1

DNA: TGTGCCAGTTCGTTAGCGGGAGATCAGGCCGGGGAGCTGTTTTTT
CDR3: CASSLAGDQAGELFF
D: TRBD2
V: TRBV7-9
size: .
J: TRBJ2-2

DNA: TGTGCCATCAGTGAGTCGAGCCTAGCGGGAACGAACAATGAGCAGTTCTTC
CDR3: CAISESSLAGTNNEQFF
D: TRBD2
V: TRBV10-3
size: few
J: TRBJ2-1

DNA: TGTGCCAGCAGCCCGGGCGTAGTCAGGGAGGCAGATACGCAGTATTTT
CDR3: CASSPGVVREADTQYF
D: .
V: TRBV3-1/TRBV3-2
size: few
J: TRBJ2-3

DNA: TGTGCCAGCAGTCAGATAGGCGGTGAGCAGTTCTTC
CDR3: CASSQIGGEQFF
D: .
V: TRBV27
size: .
J: TRBJ2-1

DNA: TGTGCCAGCAGCTTAGGGAATCATAGGGGGGAGACCCAGTACTTC
CDR3: CASSLGNHRGETQYF
D: .
V: TRBV11-1
size: .
J: TRBJ2-5

DNA: TGTGCCAGCAGCGTCGGACGGGGAAATTCACCCCTCCACTTT
CDR3: CASSVGRGNSPLHF
D: .
V: TRBV25-1
size: .
J: TRBJ1-6

DNA: TGTGCCAGCAGCTCACCGGGACAGGGGGCCTATGGCTACACCTTC
CDR3: CASSSPGQGAYGYTF
D: TRBD1
V: TRBV3-1/TRBV3-2
size: .
J: TRBJ1-2

DNA: TGTGCCAGCAGCTTGGGGCCGCCAGATACGCAGTATTTT
CDR3: CASSLGPPDTQYF
D: .
V: TRBV5-5
size: .
J: TRBJ2-3

DNA: TGTGCCAGCAGCTCACCGACTCCAAGCGGGAACTCCTACAATGAGCAGTTCTTC
CDR3: CASSSPTPSGNSYNEQFF
D: TRBD2
V: TRBV7-3
size: once
J: TRBJ2-1